This record covers a single T cell receptor beta chain. Antigen unknown. This sample is part of a study of cytomegalovirus exposure and HLA in healthy donors. The V end was cut by 1 base, the J end by 9 bases, with 11 bases between. The CDR3 totals 13 residues. Germline CDR1 is SGHRS and CDR2 is YFSETQ. Using immunoSEQ multiplex PCR, the repertoire was profiled, and TCRdb retains in-frame clones only, with some absent. The sample contains 150,000 to 200,000 clones, roughly 86% of which appear only once. Broader study findings: Confirmation was obtained in vitro that a few CMV-associated chains are specific for CMV antigens. One later analysis, an examination of the 120 validation repertoires, found that first-cohort TCR clusters tended to co-occur in them. Most TCR sequences showed up rarely, but some public TCRs showed up in many donors. Researchers catalogued roughly 170 TCR beta chains as cytomegalovirus-associated.

The sample consisted of PBMCs. The V gene is TRBV5-1, the J gene TRBJ2-1; D gene unclear. The source is a man younger than 40 in good health and CMV-seropositive. In nucleotides, the CDR3 is TGCGCCAGCAGCTTGTTAGAAGGTGGTGAGCAGTTCTTC. It is translated as CASSLLEGGEQFF.